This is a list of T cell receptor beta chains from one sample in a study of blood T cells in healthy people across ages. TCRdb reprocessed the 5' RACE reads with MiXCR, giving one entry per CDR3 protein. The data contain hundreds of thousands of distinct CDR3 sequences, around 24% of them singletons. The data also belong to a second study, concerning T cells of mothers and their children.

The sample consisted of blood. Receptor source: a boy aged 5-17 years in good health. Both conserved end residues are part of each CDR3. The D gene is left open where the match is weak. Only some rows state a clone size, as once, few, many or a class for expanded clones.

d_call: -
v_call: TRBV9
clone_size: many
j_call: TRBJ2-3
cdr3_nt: TGTGCCAGCAGCGTACAGGGCACAGATACGCAGTATTTT
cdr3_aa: CASSVQGTDTQYF

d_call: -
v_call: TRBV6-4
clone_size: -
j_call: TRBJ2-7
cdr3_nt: TGTGCCACCGGGGCCTTGGGCTACGAGCAGTACTTC
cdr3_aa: CATGALGYEQYF

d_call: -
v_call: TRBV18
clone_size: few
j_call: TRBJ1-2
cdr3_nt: TGTGCCAGCTCACCACTCGGACAGCAACCTAACTATGGCTACACCTTC
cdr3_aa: CASSPLGQQPNYGYTF

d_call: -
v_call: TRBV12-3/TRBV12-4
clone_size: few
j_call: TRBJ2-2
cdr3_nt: TGTGCCAGCAGTTGGCCCTCGGCGGGGAACGCCGGGGAGCTGTTTTTT
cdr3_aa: CASSWPSAGNAGELFF

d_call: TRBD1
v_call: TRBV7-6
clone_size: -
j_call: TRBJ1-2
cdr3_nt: TGTGCCAGCAGCTTTGGACAGGAAGGCGGCTACACCTTC
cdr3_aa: CASSFGQEGGYTF

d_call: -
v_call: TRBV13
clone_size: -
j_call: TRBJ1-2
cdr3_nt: TGTGCCAGCAGCCCTCGTTTTTGGGTAGAGCATGGCTACACCTTC
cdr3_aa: CASSPRFWVEHGYTF

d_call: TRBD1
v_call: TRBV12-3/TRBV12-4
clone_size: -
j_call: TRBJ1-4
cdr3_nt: TGTGCCAGCAGGCGGGACAGGGATGAAAAACTGTTTTTT
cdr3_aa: CASRRDRDEKLFF

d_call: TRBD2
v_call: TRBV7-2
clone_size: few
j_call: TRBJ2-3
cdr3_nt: TGTGCCAGCAGCTTAGCGCTCGGGGGGGGAATAGGAGATACGCAGTATTTT
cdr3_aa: CASSLALGGGIGDTQYF

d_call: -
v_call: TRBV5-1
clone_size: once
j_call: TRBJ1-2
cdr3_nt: TGCGCCAGCAGCCTCGGAGGGTGGGAGAATGGCTACACCTTC
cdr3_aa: CASSLGGWENGYTF

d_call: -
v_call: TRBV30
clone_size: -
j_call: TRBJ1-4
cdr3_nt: TGTGCCTGGAGCCAACCCCGGACGGAGGAAAAACTGTTTTTT
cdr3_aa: CAWSQPRTEEKLFF

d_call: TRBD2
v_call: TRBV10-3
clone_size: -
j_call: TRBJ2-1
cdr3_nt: TGTGCCATCGGCCCGACTAGCGGGGGAGGTTTCTTC
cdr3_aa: CAIGPTSGGGFF

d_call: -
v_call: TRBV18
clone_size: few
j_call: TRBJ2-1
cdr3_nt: TGTGCCAGCTCACCACGGTCCGAGCCCTACAATGAGCAGTTCTTC
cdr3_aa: CASSPRSEPYNEQFF

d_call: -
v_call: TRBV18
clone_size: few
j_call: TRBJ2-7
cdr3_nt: TGTGCCAGCTCACCCCAAACACCGCACACAGAGCAGTACTTC
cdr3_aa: CASSPQTPHTEQYF

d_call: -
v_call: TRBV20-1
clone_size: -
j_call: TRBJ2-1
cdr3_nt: TGCAGTGCGGTAGTTTGGACAGAGGGTAACAATGAGCAGTTCTTC
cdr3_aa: CSAVVWTEGNNEQFF

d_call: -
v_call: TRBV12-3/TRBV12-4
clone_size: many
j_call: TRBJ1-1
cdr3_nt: TGTGCCAGCAGTTTACAGGGCACTGAAGCTTTCTTT
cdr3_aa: CASSLQGTEAFF

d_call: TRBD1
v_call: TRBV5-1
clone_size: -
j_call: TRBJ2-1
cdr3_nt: TGCGCCAGCAGGGAAGTTTTTCAAAGAGGGGGCCGGAATGAGCAGTTCTTC
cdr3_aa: CASREVFQRGGRNEQFF

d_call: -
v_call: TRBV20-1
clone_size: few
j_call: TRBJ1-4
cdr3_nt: TGCAGTGCTAGAGTGATTGAAAAACTGTTTTTT
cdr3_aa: CSARVIEKLFF

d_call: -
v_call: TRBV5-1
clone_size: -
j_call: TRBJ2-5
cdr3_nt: TGCGCCAGCAGCTTGGGCAACGGGCCGGGGACCCAGTACTTC
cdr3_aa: CASSLGNGPGTQYF

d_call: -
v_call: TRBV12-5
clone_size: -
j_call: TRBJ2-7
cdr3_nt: TGTGCTAGTGGTTTGACACTTCCCGGGGGACCCTACGAGCAGTACTTC
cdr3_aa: CASGLTLPGGPYEQYF

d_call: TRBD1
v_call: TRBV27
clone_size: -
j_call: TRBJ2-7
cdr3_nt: TGTGCCAGCAGTCCTTGGACAGGGAAAAGGGACGAGCAGTACTTC
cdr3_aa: CASSPWTGKRDEQYF

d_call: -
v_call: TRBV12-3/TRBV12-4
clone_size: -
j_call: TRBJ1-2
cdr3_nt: TGTGCCAGCAGCTTAACGCGTCATGAAAGCGGCTACACCTTC
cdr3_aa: CASSLTRHESGYTF

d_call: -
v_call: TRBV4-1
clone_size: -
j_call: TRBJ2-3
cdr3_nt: TGCGCCAGCAGCCAAGATACCGGACTAACAGATACGCAGTATTTT
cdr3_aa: CASSQDTGLTDTQYF

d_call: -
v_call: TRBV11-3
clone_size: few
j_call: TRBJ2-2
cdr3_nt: TGTGCCAGCAGCTCCCGGGACGACTCTACCGGGGAGCTGTTTTTT
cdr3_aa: CASSSRDDSTGELFF

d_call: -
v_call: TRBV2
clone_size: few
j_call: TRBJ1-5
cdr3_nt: TGTGCCAGCTGTGTGGGGAGGTACAGGGCCGATCAGCCCCAGCATTTT
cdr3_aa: CASCVGRYRADQPQHF

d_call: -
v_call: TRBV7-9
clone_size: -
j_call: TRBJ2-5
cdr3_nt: TGTGCCAGCAGCTTAGCGAACGAGCCGCCCCAAGAGACCCAGTACTTC
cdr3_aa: CASSLANEPPQETQYF

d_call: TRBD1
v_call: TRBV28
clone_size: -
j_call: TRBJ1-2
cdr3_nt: TGTGCCAGCAGAGCCTGGGACAGGAAATTCTATGGCTACACCTTC
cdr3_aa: CASRAWDRKFYGYTF

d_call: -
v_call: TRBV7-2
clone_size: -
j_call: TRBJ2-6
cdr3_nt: TGTGCCAGCAGCTTTACCTCGTCCGTTTTTACTGGGGCCAACGTCCTGACTTTC
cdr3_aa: CASSFTSSVFTGANVLTF

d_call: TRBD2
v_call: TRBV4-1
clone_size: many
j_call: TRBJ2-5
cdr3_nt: TGCGCCAGCAGCCAACCCCTGCGGGGTAGCGGGGGGGCCCTTCAGTACTTC
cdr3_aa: CASSQPLRGSGGALQYF

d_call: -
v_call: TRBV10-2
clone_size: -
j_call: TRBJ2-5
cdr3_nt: TGCGCCAGCACTAGACTGGGCCAAGAGACCCAGTACTTC
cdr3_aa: CASTRLGQETQYF

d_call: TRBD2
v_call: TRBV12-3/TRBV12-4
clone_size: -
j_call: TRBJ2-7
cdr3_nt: TGTGCCAGCAGATCCGGGACTAGCGAACGAGAGCAGTACTTC
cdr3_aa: CASRSGTSEREQYF

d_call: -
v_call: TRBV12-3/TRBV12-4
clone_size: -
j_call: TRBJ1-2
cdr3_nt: TGTGCCAGCAGTTCCACAGGGATCTATGGCTACACCTTC
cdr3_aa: CASSSTGIYGYTF

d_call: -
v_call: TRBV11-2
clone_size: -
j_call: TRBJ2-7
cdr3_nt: TGTGCCAGCAGCCCGTGGACAAACGAGCAGTACTTC
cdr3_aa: CASSPWTNEQYF

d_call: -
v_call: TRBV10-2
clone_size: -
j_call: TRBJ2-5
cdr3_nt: TGCGCCAGCAGTGAAGTTCCTGGTTGGACCCAGTACTTC
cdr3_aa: CASSEVPGWTQYF

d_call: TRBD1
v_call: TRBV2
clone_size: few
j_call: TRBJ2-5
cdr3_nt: TGTGCCAGCAGTGAGAAGACAGGGGAGGTCGAGACCCAGTACTTC
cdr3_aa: CASSEKTGEVETQYF

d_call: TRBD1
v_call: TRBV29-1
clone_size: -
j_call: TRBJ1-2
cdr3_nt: TGCAGCGGGCTAGGTGGACAGGCTTATGGCTACACCTTC
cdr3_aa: CSGLGGQAYGYTF

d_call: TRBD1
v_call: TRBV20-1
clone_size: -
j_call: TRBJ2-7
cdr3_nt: TGCAGTGCTGAGGGACAGGGGGAAGACGACAGGGAGCAGTACTTC
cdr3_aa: CSAEGQGEDDREQYF

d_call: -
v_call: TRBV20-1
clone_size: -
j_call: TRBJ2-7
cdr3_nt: TGCAGTGCCGTTGGGGACGGAACCTACGAGCAGTACTTC
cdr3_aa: CSAVGDGTYEQYF

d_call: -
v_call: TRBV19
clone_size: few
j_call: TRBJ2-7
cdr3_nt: TGTGCCAGTAGTATAGGGGGACTGACTTCGTACGAGCAGTACTTC
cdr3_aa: CASSIGGLTSYEQYF

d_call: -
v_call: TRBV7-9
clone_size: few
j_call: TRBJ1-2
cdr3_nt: TGTGCCAGCAGCTTAGGATCAGGCCTTGGCTATGGCTACACCTTC
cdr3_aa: CASSLGSGLGYGYTF

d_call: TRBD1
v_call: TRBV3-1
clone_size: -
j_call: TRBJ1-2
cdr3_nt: TGTGCCAGCAGCCAAGAGGACAGGGGGCTCGCCTATGGCTACACCTTC
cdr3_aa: CASSQEDRGLAYGYTF

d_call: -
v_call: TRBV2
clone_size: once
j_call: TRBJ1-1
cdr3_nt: TGTGCCAGCAGGGGTGAGGCGAACACTGAAGCTTTCTTT
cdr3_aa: CASRGEANTEAFF

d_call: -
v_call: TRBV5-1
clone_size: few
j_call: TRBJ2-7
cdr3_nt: TGCGCCAGCAGCTTGGATACGGGGCCCCGGGACGAGCAGTACTTC
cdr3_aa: CASSLDTGPRDEQYF

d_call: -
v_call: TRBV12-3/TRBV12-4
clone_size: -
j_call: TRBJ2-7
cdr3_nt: TGTGCCAGCAGTGCCCCCGCGACGACGAGCTCCTACGAGCAGTACTTC
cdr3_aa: CASSAPATTSSYEQYF

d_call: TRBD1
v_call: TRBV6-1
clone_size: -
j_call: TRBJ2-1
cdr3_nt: TGTGCCAGCAGTGAGCCGGGACAGGGGAAGAATGAGCAGTTCTTC
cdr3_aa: CASSEPGQGKNEQFF

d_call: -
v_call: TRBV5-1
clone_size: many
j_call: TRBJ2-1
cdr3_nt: TGCGCCAGCCACCAGGGGACTACAAACAATGAGCAGTTCTTC
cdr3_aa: CASHQGTTNNEQFF

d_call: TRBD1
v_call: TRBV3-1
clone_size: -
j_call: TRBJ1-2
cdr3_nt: TGTGCCAGCAGCCAAGAACGGACAGGGGATGGCTACACCTTC
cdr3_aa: CASSQERTGDGYTF